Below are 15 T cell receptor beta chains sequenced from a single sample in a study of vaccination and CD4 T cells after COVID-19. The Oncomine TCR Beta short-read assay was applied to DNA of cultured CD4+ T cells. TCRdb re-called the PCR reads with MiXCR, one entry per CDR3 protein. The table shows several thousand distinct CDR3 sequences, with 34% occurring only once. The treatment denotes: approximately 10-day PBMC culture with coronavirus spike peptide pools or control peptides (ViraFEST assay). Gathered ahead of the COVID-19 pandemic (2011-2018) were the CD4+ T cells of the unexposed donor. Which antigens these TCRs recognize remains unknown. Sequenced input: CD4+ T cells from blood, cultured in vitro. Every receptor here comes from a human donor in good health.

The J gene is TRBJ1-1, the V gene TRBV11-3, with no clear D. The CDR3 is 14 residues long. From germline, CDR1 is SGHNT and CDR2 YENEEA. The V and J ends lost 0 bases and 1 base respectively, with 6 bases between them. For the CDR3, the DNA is TGTGCCAGCAGCTTAGATGGGCCGAACACTGAAGCTTTCTTT. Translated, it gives CASSLDGPNTEAFF.

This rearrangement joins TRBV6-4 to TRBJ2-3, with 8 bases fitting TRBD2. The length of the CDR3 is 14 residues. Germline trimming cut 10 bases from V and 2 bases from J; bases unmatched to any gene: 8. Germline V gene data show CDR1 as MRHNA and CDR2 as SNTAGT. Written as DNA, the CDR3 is TGTGCCACCCGTACGGGGGGGAACACAGATACGCAGTATTTT. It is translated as CATRTGGNTDTQYF.

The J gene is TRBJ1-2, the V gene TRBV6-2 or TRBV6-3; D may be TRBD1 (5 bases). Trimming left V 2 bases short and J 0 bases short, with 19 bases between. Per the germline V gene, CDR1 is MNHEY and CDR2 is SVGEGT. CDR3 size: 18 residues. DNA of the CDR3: TGTGCCAGCAGTTACGGGGGATTGGGCCCTCCAGCTAACTATGGCTACACCTTC. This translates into CASSYGGLGPPANYGYTF.

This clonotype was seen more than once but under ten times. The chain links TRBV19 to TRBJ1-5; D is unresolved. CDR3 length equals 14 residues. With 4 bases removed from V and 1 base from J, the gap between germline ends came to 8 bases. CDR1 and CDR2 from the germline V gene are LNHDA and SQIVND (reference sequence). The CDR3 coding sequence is TGTGCCAGTAGTAAGACTGGGAGCAATCAGCCCCAGCATTTT. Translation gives CASSKTGSNQPQHF.

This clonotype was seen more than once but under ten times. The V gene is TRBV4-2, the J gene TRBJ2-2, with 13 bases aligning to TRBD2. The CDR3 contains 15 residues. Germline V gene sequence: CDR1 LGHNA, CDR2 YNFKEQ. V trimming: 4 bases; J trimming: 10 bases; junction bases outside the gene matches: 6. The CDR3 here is CASSRTSGGLEELFF. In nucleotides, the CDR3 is TGTGCCAGCAGCCGGACTAGCGGGGGCCTAGAGGAGCTGTTTTTT.

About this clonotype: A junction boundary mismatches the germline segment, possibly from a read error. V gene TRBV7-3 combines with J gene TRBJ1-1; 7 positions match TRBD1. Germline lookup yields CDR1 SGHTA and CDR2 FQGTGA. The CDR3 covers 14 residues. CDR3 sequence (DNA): TGTGCCAACAGCTTAACCGCCGGACAGGTTCGAGCTTTCTTT. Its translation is CANSLTAGQVRAFF.

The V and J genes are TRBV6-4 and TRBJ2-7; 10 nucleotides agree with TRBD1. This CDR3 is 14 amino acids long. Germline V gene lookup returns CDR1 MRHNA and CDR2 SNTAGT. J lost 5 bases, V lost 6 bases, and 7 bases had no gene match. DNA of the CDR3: TGTGCCAGCAGAGGGGGACAGGGGAGTAACGAGCAGTACTTC. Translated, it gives CASRGGQGSNEQYF.

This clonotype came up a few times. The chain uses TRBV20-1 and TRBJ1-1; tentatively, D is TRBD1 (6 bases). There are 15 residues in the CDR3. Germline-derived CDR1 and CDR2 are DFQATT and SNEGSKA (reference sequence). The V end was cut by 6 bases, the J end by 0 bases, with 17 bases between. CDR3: CSAPLRGAMNTEAFF. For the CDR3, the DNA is TGCAGTGCCCCCCTCCGGGGGGCTATGAACACTGAAGCTTTCTTT.

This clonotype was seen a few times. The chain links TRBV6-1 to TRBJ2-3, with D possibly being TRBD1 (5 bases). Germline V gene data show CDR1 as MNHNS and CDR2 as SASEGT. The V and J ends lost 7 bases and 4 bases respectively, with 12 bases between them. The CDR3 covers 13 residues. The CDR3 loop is CASTNAGPDTQYF. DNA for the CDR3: TGTGCCAGCACCAATGCAGGGCCAGATACGCAGTATTTT.

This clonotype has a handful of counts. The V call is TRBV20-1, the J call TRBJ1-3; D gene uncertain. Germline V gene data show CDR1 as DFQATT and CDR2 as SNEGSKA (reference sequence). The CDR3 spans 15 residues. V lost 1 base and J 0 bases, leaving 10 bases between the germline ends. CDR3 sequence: CSARARRGSGNTIYF. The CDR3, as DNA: TGCAGTGCTAGAGCCCGCCGGGGCTCTGGAAACACCATATATTTT.

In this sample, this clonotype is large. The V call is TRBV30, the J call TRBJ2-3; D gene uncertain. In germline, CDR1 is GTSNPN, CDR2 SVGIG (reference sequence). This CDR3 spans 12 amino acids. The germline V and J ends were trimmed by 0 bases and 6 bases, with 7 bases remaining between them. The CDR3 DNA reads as TGTGCCTGGAGTGTAAGTGCGGATACGCAGTATTTT. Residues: CAWSVSADTQYF.

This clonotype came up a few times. This CDR3 reads CASSTQTENTEAFF. In DNA form, the CDR3 reads TGTGCCAGTAGTACTCAGACAGAGAACACTGAAGCTTTCTTT. This rearrangement joins TRBV19 to TRBJ1-1; a weak D match, TRBD1 (5 bases). Germline-derived CDR1 and CDR2 are LNHDA and SQIVND (reference sequence). CDR3 length: 14 residues. Trimming took 4 bases from V and 1 from J, leaving 10 bases between them.

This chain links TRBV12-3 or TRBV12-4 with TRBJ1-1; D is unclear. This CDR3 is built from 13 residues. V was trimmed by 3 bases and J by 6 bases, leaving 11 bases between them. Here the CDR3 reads CASSLVRRSEAFF. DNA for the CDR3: TGTGCCAGCAGTTTGGTCAGGCGATCTGAAGCTTTCTTT.

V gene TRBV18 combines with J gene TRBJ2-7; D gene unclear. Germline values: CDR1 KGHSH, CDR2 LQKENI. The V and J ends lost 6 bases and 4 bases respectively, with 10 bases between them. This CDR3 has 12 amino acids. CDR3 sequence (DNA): TGTGCCAGCTCTAACCCAGGTTACGAGCAGTACTTC. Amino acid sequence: CASSNPGYEQYF. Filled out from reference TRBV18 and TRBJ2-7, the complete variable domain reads NAGVMQNPRHLVRRRGQEARLRCSPMKGHSHVYWYRQLPEEGLKFMVYLQKENIIDESGMPKERFSAEFPKEGPSILRIQQVVRGDSAAYFCASSNPGYEQYFGPGTRLTVT.

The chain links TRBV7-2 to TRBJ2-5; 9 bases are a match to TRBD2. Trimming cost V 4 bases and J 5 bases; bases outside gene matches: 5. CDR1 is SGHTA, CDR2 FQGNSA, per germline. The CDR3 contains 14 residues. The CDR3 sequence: CASSSLRGGETQYF. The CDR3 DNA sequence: TGTGCCAGCAGCTCCCTGCGGGGGGGGGAGACCCAGTACTTC. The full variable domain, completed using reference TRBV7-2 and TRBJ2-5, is GAGVSQSPSNKVTEKGKDVELRCDPISGHTALYWYRQSLGQGLEFLIYFQGNSAPDKSGLPSDRFSAERTGGSVSTLTIQRTQQEDSAVYLCASSSLRGGETQYFGPGTRLLVL.